A single sample is the source of the 31 T cell receptor beta chains below, sequenced in a study of blood T cell repertoires in COVID-19. Sequencing was performed with immunoSEQ multiplex PCR; in TCRdb, only in-frame clones are kept and a portion is missing. The sample has approximately 97,000 clones; about nine tenths are singletons. Input material: peripheral blood. Source of these receptors: a woman aged 50 to 60 with COVID-19, enrolled during active disease.

This chain uses TRBV11-2 with TRBJ2-7; 8 bases map to TRBD1. The CDR3 is made up of 14 amino acids. The trim removed 6 bases at V and 2 bases at J, leaving 6 bases unmatched. The V gene's germline CDR1 is SGHAT and CDR2 FQNNGV. CDR3 nucleotides: TGTGCCAGCAGTAGGACAGGGAATCCCTACGAGCAGTACTTC. This codes for CASSRTGNPYEQYF.

This chain links TRBV18 with TRBJ2-2; 7 bases align to TRBD2. Germline V lookup: CDR1 KGHSH, CDR2 LQKENI. With 5 bases clipped from V and 3 bases from J, the junction kept 9 bases outside the gene matches. The CDR3 has 16 amino acids. The CDR3 DNA follows: TGTGCCAGCTCAGGAATAAGCGGGGACTACACCGGGGAGCTGTTTTTT. Amino acid sequence: CASSGISGDYTGELFF.

This clone was found a few times. The chain carries TRBV7-9 and TRBJ2-3; no firm D call. Trimming pared 1 base from V and 4 bases from J, leaving 3 bases between. The CDR3 consists of 12 residues. Per germline, CDR1 SEHNR and CDR2 FQNEAQ (reference sequence). CDR3 amino acids: CASSLVADTQYF. CDR3 nucleotides: TGTGCCAGCAGCTTAGTAGCAGATACGCAGTATTTT.

V is TRBV6-6 and J is TRBJ1-1; 9 nucleotides match TRBD1. The CDR3 is made up of 14 amino acids. The V gene's germline CDR1 is MNHNY and CDR2 SVGAGI (reference sequence). Germline trimming cut 4 bases from V and 6 bases from J; bases unmatched to any gene: 6. CDR3 amino acids: CASSSRDRDSEAFF. The CDR3 coding sequence is TGTGCCAGCAGTTCCCGGGACAGGGACTCTGAAGCTTTCTTT.

This clone was recorded only once. The rearrangement uses TRBV28 and TRBJ1-5; possibly TRBD1 for D (5 bases). CDR3 length: 18 amino acids. Per the germline V gene, CDR1 is MDHEN and CDR2 is SYDVKM. The ends were cut back, 8 bases at V and 0 bases at J, with 23 bases in the middle. CDR3 amino acids: CASLRMEGTRYSNQPQHF. The CDR3 nucleotides are TGTGCCAGCCTCAGGATGGAGGGGACGCGTTATAGCAATCAGCCCCAGCATTTT.

The chain links TRBV29-1 to TRBJ1-1; weak D call: TRBD1 (6 bases). Germline CDR1 is SQVTM and CDR2 is ANQGSEA. V dropped 5 bases and J dropped 1 base, with 8 bases sitting between them. This CDR3 contains 12 residues. In DNA, the CDR3 is TGCAGCGTTTCACAGGGGAACACTGAAGCTTTCTTT. As protein: CSVSQGNTEAFF.

The DNA of the CDR3 is TGTGCCTGGAAACAGGGTGGTAACTATGGCTACACCTTC. It yields the protein CAWKQGGNYGYTF. The chain recombines TRBV30 with TRBJ1-2, with D maybe TRBD1 (6 bases). Per germline, CDR1 GTSNPN and CDR2 SVGIG (reference sequence). V was pared by 4 bases and J by 1 base, with 10 bases between. The CDR3 consists of 13 residues.

The chain joins TRBV29-1 to TRBJ2-5, with a possible D match to TRBD2 (5 bases). In germline, CDR1 is SQVTM, CDR2 ANQGSEA. The V end lost 8 bases, the J end lost 0 bases, and 16 bases lay between the germline ends. This CDR3 comprises 14 residues. The CDR3: CSSSGSSYQETQYF. Here the CDR3 DNA reads TGCAGCTCAAGCGGCTCCTCGTACCAAGAGACCCAGTACTTC. Variable domain in full (rest from reference TRBV29-1 and TRBJ2-5): SAVISQKPSRDICQRGTSLTIQCQVDSQVTMMFWYRQQPGQSLTLIATANQGSEATYESGFVIDKFPISRPNLTFSTLTVSNMSPEDSSIYLCSSSGSSYQETQYFGPGTRLLVL.

The chain uses TRBV13 and TRBJ2-7; 7 bases map to TRBD2. The germline V gene has CDR1 PRHDT and CDR2 FYEKMQ (reference sequence). After removal of 5 bases from V and 3 bases from J, the junction contained 13 bases not matched to a gene. The CDR3 sequence is 16 residues long. Here the CDR3 reads CASSQERGYPSYEQYF. Written as DNA, the CDR3 is TGTGCCAGCAGCCAGGAGCGGGGTTATCCCAGCTACGAGCAGTACTTC.

The chain links TRBV19 to TRBJ1-5; weak D call: TRBD1 (5 bases). The germline V gene encodes CDR1 LNHDA and CDR2 SQIVND (reference sequence). This CDR3 comprises 15 residues. With 6 bases removed from V and 0 bases from J, the gap between germline ends came to 12 bases. In DNA, the CDR3 is TGTGCCAGTAGCAAGACAGAGTATAGCAATCAGCCCCAGCATTTT. Its protein product is CASSKTEYSNQPQHF.

This clone has a single count. The J gene is TRBJ1-3, the V gene TRBV6-1; D remains unclear. V lost 2 bases to trimming and J lost 2 bases, with 10 bases between them. The CDR3 contains 15 residues. Germline-derived CDR1 and CDR2 are MNHNS and SASEGT. The CDR3 is CASSERENAGNTIYF. CDR3 DNA: TGTGCCAGCAGTGAACGGGAGAACGCTGGAAACACCATATATTTT.

As regards this clone: A much bigger clone sits one base away, suggesting this may be a read error. This CDR3 is also generated by other DNA sequences in the sample. The V and J genes are TRBV11-2 and TRBJ1-1, with D maybe TRBD1 (6 bases). The CDR3 consists of 14 residues. The germline V gene has CDR1 SGHAT and CDR2 FQNNGV. The V and J ends lost 4 bases and 1 base respectively, with 10 bases between them. The CDR3 spells CASSSGQGNTEAFF. CDR3 DNA sequence: TGTGCCAGCAGCTCGGGACAAGGGAACACTGAAGCTTTCTTT.

CDR3 loop: CASTMDRGIYGYTF. As DNA, the CDR3 is TGTGCCAGCACGATGGACAGGGGGATTTATGGCTACACCTTC. The chain uses TRBV21-1 and TRBJ1-2; the table gives TRBD1 as D, unverified against the DNA. TRBV21-1 is designated a pseudogene. The CDR3 is 14 residues long.

The chain employs TRBV18 and TRBJ1-1; 7 bases agree with TRBD1. The junction had 14 bases not matched to a gene; V was cut back by 3 bases and J by 10 bases. Per the germline V gene, CDR1 is KGHSH and CDR2 is LQKENI. This CDR3 has 15 amino acids. In DNA, the CDR3 is TGTGCCAGCTCACCGATACCGGGACAGCCGATGGGAGCTTTCTTT. It translates to CASSPIPGQPMGAFF.

The J gene is TRBJ2-5, the V gene TRBV6-2 or TRBV6-3; 8 bases are a match to TRBD2. Germline trimming cut 2 bases from V and 0 bases from J; bases unmatched to any gene: 5. CDR1 is MNHEY, CDR2 SVGEGT, per germline. This CDR3 region has 16 residues. The CDR3 DNA follows: TGTGCCAGCAGTTACGGCGGGGGGACGTACCAAGAGACCCAGTACTTC. Translating gives CASSYGGGTYQETQYF.

The chain links TRBV18 to TRBJ2-7; 9 nucleotides line up with TRBD1. V trimming: 0 bases; J trimming: 5 bases; junction bases outside the gene matches: 5. CDR1 is KGHSH and CDR2 is LQKENI in the germline V gene. The CDR3 covers 15 residues. CDR3 in DNA: TGTGCCAGCTCACCACCCGGGGACAGGGTTGACGAGCAGTACTTC. This encodes CASSPPGDRVDEQYF.

The chain has TRBV7-3 and TRBJ2-3; the D gene is possibly TRBD1 (5 bases). The CDR3 has 14 amino acids. Germline V gene lookup returns CDR1 SGHTA and CDR2 FQGTGA. The V end was cut by 5 bases, the J end by 2 bases, with 11 bases between. This chain's CDR3 is CASSLRQTTDTQYF. The DNA of the CDR3 is TGTGCCAGCAGCCTCCGACAGACCACAGATACGCAGTATTTT.

The CDR3 coding sequence is TGTGCCAGCAGTTACCTACAGGGGAGGGGGGCCAACGTCCTGACTTTC. It is translated as CASSYLQGRGANVLTF. The chain employs TRBV6-2 or TRBV6-3 and TRBJ2-6; a weak D match, TRBD1 (7 bases). Trimming took 2 bases from V and 4 from J, leaving 12 bases between them. Germline CDR1 reads MNHEY; CDR2 reads SVGEGT. CDR3 length: 16 amino acids.

The gene calls are TRBV20-1 and TRBJ1-4; D is ambiguous. V was shortened by 3 bases and J by 0 bases, with 5 bases between the two germline ends. CDR3 size: 13 residues. The germline CDR1 and CDR2 sequences are DFQATT and SNEGSKA (reference sequence). The CDR3 spells CSASGATNEKLFF. CDR3 coding DNA: TGCAGTGCTAGTGGCGCAACTAATGAAAAACTGTTTTTT.

The chain combines TRBV30 with TRBJ2-2; 10 bases are shared with TRBD2. Looked up from germline, CDR1 is GTSNPN and CDR2 is SVGIG (reference sequence). This CDR3 has 14 amino acids. The ends lost 4 bases at V and 4 bases at J; junction bases unmatched: 3. The CDR3 loop is CAWKLAGPTGELFF. The CDR3 DNA reads as TGTGCCTGGAAACTAGCGGGACCCACCGGGGAGCTGTTTTTT.

V usage is TRBV3-1 (or the pseudogene TRBV3-2) and J usage is TRBJ2-7; D uncertain. This CDR3 comprises 12 residues. V was trimmed by 0 bases and J by 6 bases, leaving 6 bases between them. Germline CDR1 reads LGHDT; CDR2 reads YNNKEL (reference sequence). For the CDR3, the DNA is TGTGCCAGCAGCCAAGATCGGGTCGAGCAGTACTTC. Residues: CASSQDRVEQYF.

The chain has TRBV24-1 and TRBJ1-5; 8 bases align to TRBD1. The length of the CDR3 is 12 residues. Germline values: CDR1 KGHDR, CDR2 SFDVKD. J was trimmed by 6 bases and V by 10 bases; bases with no gene match: 4. Here the CDR3 DNA reads TGTGCCACTCAGGGGGCAGGTCAGCCCCAGCATTTT. Protein: CATQGAGQPQHF.

This clone was seen only a few times. The chain links TRBV7-8 to TRBJ1-3; 7 bases fit TRBD1. The junction had 8 bases not matched to a gene; V was cut back by 5 bases and J by 4 bases. This CDR3 has 15 amino acids. Per germline, CDR1 SGHVS and CDR2 FQNEAQ. The CDR3 region is CASSPRGRYGNTIYF. The CDR3 nucleotides are TGTGCCAGCAGCCCAAGGGGGCGCTACGGAAACACCATATATTTT. Together with reference TRBV7-8 and TRBJ1-3, the CDR3 gives the full variable domain: GAGVSQSPRYKVAKRGQDVALRCDPISGHVSLFWYQQALGQGPEFLTYFQNEAQLDKSGLPSDRFFAERPEGSVSTLKIQRTQQEDSAVYLCASSPRGRYGNTIYFGEGSWLTVV.

This clone has a single count. The chain links TRBV5-1 to TRBJ2-4, with a weak D call TRBD1 (6 bases). The CDR3 sequence is 16 residues long. The germline CDR1 and CDR2 sequences are SGHRS and YFSETQ. Trimming shortened V by 4 bases and J by 0 bases, and 14 bases separated the two germline ends. CDR3 coding DNA: TGCGCCAGCAGCGTCGGACAGATACTAGCCAAAAACATTCAGTACTTC. It yields the protein CASSVGQILAKNIQYF.

The chain uses TRBV4-1 and TRBJ1-2; possibly TRBD1 for D (6 bases). V lost 4 bases and J lost 4, with 16 bases in between. The germline V gene has CDR1 MGHRA and CDR2 YSYEKL. This CDR3 contains 15 residues. The CDR3 protein is CASSPQGSPLYGYTF. In nucleotides, the CDR3 is TGCGCCAGCAGCCCACAGGGTTCCCCACTCTATGGCTACACCTTC.

The chain carries TRBV3-1 (or the pseudogene TRBV3-2) and TRBJ1-1; a possible D gene is TRBD1 (6 bases). Germline V gene data show CDR1 as LGHDT and CDR2 as YNNKEL (reference sequence). The CDR3 runs to 13 residues. Trimming removed 4 bases from V and 1 base from J, with 7 bases in between. CDR3 nucleotides: TGTGCCAGCAGCCGACAGGAGAACACTGAAGCTTTCTTT. This translates into CASSRQENTEAFF.

The chain has TRBV30 and TRBJ2-3; TRBD1 matches at 10 bases. The V gene end was trimmed by 4 bases and the J gene end by 2 bases; junction bases not matched to a gene: 6. The CDR3 has 15 residues. Germline V gene sequence: CDR1 GTSNPN, CDR2 SVGIG (reference sequence). The DNA for the CDR3 is TGTGCCTGGACCGCCGGGACAGGGGCCACAGATACGCAGTATTTT. Its translation: CAWTAGTGATDTQYF.

The table lists this clone with a few counts. The CDR3 coding sequence is TGTGCCTGGAGTGTACTCGGGACAGGGGCCCATTGGACTGAAGCTTTCTTT. It yields the protein CAWSVLGTGAHWTEAFF. The V gene is TRBV30, the J gene TRBJ1-1, with 10 positions matching TRBD1. From germline, CDR1 is GTSNPN and CDR2 SVGIG (reference sequence). Trimming took 0 bases from V and 5 from J; bases not matched to a gene: 12. The CDR3 sequence is 17 residues long.

With respect to this clone: One end of the junction does not line up with germline, which may come from a read error. The rearrangement links TRBV7-3 to TRBJ1-6; 8 bases are shared with TRBD1. CDR1 and CDR2 (germline): SGHTA, FQGTGA. CDR3 length: 14 amino acids. The DNA for the CDR3 is TGTGCCAGCAGCCTAACTGCAGGGGGCTCACCCCTCCACTTT. It codes for CASSLTAGGSPLHF. Together with reference TRBV7-3 and TRBJ1-6, the CDR3 gives the full variable domain: GAGVSQTPSNKVTEKGKYVELRCDPISGHTALYWYRQSLGQGPEFLIYFQGTGAADDSGLPNDRFFAVRPEGSVSTLKIQRTERGDSAVYLCASSLTAGGSPLHFGNGTRLTVT.

The V gene is TRBV7-9, the J gene TRBJ1-1, with D possibly matching TRBD1 (5 bases). Germline lookup yields CDR1 SEHNR and CDR2 FQNEAQ (reference sequence). CDR3 size: 15 residues. Trimming took off 2 bases at V and 5 bases at J, with 15 bases between the two ends. The CDR3 protein is CASSLNGGWRTEAFF. As DNA, the CDR3 is TGTGCCAGCAGCTTAAACGGGGGATGGAGGACTGAAGCTTTCTTT.

V usage is TRBV6-5 and J usage is TRBJ2-1, with D maybe TRBD2 (6 bases). The germline V gene has CDR1 MNHEY and CDR2 SVGAGI. CDR3 length equals 15 residues. V was pared by 2 bases and J by 6 bases, with 14 bases between. This CDR3 is CASSYGQEGLNEQFF. The DNA of the CDR3 is TGTGCCAGCAGTTACGGGCAGGAGGGGCTCAATGAGCAGTTCTTC.